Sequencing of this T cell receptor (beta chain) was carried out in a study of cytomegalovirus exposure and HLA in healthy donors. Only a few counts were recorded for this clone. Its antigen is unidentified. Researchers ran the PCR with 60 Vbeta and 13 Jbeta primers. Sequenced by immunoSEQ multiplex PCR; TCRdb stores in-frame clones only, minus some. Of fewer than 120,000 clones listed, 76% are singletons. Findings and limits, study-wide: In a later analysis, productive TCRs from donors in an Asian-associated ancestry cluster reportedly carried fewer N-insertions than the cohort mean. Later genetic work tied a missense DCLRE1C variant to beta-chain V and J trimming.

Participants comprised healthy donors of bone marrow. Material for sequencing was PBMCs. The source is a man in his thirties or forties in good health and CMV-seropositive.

The CDR3, as DNA: TGCGCCAGCAGCCTCAGGGGGCTCTCTGGAAACACCATATATTTT. Translated: CASSLRGLSGNTIYF. The V call is TRBV5-1, the J call TRBJ1-3, with 8 bases lining up with TRBD1. This CDR3 is built from 15 residues. The junction had 3 bases not matched to a gene; V was cut back by 4 bases and J by 0 bases. The germline gives CDR1 SGHRS, CDR2 YFSETQ.